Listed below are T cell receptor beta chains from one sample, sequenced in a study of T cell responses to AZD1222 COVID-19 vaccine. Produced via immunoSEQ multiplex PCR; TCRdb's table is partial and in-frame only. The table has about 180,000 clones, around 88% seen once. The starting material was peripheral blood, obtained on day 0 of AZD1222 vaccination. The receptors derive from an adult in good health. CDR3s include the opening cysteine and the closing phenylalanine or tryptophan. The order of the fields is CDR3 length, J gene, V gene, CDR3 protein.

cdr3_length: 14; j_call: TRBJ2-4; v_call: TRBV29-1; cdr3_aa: CSVDSGTAKNIQYF
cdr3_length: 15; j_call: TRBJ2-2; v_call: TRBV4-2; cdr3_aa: CASSQVLSNTGELFF
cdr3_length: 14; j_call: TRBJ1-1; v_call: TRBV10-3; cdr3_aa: CAMQEGPMNTEAFF
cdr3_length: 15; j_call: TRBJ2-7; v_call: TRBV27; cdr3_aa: CASSPGTSGTYEQYF
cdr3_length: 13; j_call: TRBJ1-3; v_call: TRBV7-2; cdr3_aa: CASSSRDGNTIYF
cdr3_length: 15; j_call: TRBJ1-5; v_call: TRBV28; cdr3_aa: CASTINPNSNQPQHF
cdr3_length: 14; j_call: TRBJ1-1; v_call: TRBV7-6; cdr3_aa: CASSLVGTATEAFF
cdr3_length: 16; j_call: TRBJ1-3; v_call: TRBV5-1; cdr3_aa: CASSLDSTDSGNTIYF
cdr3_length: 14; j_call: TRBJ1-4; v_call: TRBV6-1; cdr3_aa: CASSELGRSEKLFF
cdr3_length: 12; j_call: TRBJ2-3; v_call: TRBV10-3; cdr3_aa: CAISPSTDTQYF
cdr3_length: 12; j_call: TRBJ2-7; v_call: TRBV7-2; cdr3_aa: CASSLVLGRSYF
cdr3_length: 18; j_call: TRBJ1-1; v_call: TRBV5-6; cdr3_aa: CASSSRRFPRGGNTEAFF
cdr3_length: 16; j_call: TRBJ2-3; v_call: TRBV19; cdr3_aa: CASSIFGQGARRTQYF
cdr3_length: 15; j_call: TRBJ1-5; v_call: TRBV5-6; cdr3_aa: CASSLAGVRNQPQHF
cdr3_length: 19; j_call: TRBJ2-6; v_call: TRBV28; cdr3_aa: CASRNFGQGGPSGANVLTF
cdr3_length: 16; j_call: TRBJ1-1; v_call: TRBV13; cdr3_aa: CASNRGTGVGNTEAFF
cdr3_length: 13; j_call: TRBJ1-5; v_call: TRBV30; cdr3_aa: CAWTAGHNQPQHF
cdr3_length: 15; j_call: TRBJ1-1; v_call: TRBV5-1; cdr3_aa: CASSLGSGAATEAFF
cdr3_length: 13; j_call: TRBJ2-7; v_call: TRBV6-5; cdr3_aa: CASSYSSAYEQYF
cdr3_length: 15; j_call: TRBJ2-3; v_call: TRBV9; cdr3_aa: CASSVTSGVTDTQYF
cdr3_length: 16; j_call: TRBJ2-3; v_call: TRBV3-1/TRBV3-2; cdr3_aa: CASSQGGAGRTDTQYF
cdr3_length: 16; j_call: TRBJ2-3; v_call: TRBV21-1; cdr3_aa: CASSNGLPRPTDTQYF
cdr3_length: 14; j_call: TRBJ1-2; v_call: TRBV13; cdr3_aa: CASSTQSLVYGYTF
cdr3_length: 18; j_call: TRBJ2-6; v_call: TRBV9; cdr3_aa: CASSVGWSLTTGANVLTF
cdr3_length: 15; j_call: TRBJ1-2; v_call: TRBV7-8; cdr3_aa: CASSLTPTGADGYTF
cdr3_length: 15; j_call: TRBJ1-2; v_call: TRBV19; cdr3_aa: CASTAVLGGDYGYTF
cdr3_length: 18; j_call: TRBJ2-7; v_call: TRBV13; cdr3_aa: CASSPIPGLAHSSYEQYF
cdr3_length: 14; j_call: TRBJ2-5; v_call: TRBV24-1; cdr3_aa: CATSDASDWETQYF